This entry is about one T cell receptor beta chain. In the original processing: How many nucleated cells were present was estimated from reference gene primer amplification. Repertoires were generated with immunoSEQ multiplex PCR, while TCRdb's copy carries only in-frame clones and drops some. V and J calls and clone size are given by that table; D and trimming were obtained from the DNA. Of about 39,000 clones in the sample, approximately 85% are singletons; the top ten hold around 4.6%. The trim removed 6 bases at V and 5 bases at J, leaving 6 bases unmatched. The CDR3 runs to 13 residues. CDR1 and CDR2 (germline): SQVTM, ANQGSEA. These data belong to a study of blood T cell repertoires in COVID-19. Study-level information: Samples came from the United States, Italy and Spain, spanning acute and convalescent COVID-19.

The chain is built from TRBV29-1 and TRBJ1-4; 7 positions agree with TRBD1. The receptor comes from a man aged 60 to 69 with acute or convalescent COVID-19. Material: peripheral blood. CDR3 amino acids: CSVPGQINEKLFF. The CDR3 nucleotides are TGCAGCGTCCCGGGACAGATCAATGAAAAACTGTTTTTT.